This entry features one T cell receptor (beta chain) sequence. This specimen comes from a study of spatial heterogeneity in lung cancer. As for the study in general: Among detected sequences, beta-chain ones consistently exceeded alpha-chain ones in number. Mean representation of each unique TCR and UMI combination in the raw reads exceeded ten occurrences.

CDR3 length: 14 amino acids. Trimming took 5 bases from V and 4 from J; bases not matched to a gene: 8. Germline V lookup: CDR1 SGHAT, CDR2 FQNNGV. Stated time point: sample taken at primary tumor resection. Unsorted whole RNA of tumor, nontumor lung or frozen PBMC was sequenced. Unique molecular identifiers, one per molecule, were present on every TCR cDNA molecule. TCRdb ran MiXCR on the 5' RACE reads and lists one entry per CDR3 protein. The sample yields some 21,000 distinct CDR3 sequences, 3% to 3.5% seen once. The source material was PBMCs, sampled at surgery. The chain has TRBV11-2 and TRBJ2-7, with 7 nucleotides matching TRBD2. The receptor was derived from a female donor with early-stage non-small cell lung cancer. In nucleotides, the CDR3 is TGTGCCAGCAGCCCCGGTTTAGCGGGTTACGAGCAGTACTTC. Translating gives CASSPGLAGYEQYF.